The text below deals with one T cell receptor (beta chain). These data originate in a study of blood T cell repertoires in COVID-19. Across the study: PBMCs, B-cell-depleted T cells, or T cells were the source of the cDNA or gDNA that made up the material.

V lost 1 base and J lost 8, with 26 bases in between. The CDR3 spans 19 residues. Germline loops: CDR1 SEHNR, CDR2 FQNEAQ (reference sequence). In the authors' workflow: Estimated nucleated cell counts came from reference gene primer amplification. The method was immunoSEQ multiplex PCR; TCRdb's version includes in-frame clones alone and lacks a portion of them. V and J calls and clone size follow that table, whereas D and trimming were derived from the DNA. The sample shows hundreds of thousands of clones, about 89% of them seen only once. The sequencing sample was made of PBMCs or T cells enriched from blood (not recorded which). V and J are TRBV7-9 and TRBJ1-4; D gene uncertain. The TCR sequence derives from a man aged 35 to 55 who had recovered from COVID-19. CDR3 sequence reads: CASSLVSQPTTRVKEKLFF. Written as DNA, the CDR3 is TGTGCCAGCAGCTTAGTATCCCAACCAACTACCCGGGTTAAGGAAAAACTGTTTTTT.